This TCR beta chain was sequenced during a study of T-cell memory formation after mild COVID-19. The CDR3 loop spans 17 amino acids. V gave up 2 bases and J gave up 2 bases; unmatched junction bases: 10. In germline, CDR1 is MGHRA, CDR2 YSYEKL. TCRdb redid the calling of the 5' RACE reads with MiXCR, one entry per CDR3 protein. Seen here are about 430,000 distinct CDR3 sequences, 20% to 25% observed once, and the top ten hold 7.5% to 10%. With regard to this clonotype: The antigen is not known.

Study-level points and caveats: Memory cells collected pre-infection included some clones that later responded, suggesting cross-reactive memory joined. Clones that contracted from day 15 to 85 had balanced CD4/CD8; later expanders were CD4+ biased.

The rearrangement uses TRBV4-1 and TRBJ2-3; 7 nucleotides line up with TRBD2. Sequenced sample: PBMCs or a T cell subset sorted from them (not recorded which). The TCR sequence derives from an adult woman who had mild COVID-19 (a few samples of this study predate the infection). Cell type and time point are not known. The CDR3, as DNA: TGCGCCAGCAGCCAATTCTCTAAGCGGGGACCCACAGATACGCAGTATTTT. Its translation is CASSQFSKRGPTDTQYF.